These 4 T cell receptor beta chains share one sample of origin, sequenced in a study of blood T cells in healthy people across ages. It was with a sample-barcoded 5' primer and a J-beta primer mix that a second PCR of roughly 7 to 12 cycles was run. TCRdb ran MiXCR on the 5' RACE reads and lists one entry per CDR3 protein. The sample lists some 790,000 distinct CDR3 sequences, under 30% occurring once. Sequencing was done on a sample of blood. Receptors originate from a woman of 80 years or more in good health.

This clonotype occurred many times. The genes are TRBV5-1 and TRBJ2-3; 7 bases fit TRBD1. The CDR3 extends over 15 amino acids. Germline CDR1 is SGHRS and CDR2 is YFSETQ. The J segment lost 4 bases and the V segment lost 0 bases, leaving 5 bases of the junction unmatched. CDR3 residues: CASSLDRGVSDTQYF. The CDR3 DNA reads TGCGCCAGCAGCTTGGACAGGGGAGTATCAGATACGCAGTATTTT.

This clonotype was counted ten times or more. V and J are TRBV6-2 or TRBV6-3 and TRBJ2-1; 10 nucleotides agree with TRBD2. V gave up 7 bases and J gave up 8 bases; unmatched junction bases: 8. Germline V gene lookup returns CDR1 MNHEY and CDR2 SVGEGT. The CDR3 covers 14 residues. CDR3 DNA sequence: TGTGCCAGCACTGAAGCGGGGGGGTTCGATGAGCAGTTCTTC. Amino acid sequence: CASTEAGGFDEQFF.

At least ten counts were recorded for this clonotype. J is TRBJ2-1 and V is TRBV7-2; 7 nucleotides align to TRBD2. The CDR3 has 14 residues. Germline V CDR1 and CDR2: SGHTA, FQGNSA. With V trimmed by 0 bases and J by 7 bases, 3 bases remained unmatched. Here the CDR3 reads CASSLALRGNEQFF. The CDR3 DNA follows: TGTGCCAGCAGCTTAGCTTTGCGGGGGAATGAGCAGTTCTTC.

Many counts were recorded for this clonotype. The genes are TRBV6-2 or TRBV6-3 and TRBJ2-1, with D possibly being TRBD1 (5 bases). Deletions cut 1 base from V and 6 bases from J, with 13 bases between. Germline V gene data show CDR1 as MNHEY and CDR2 as SVGEGT. The CDR3 length is 15 residues. The CDR3 DNA follows: TGTGCCAGCAGTTACTTGCAGGGAAGTTTCAATGAGCAGTTCTTC. Its translation: CASSYLQGSFNEQFF.